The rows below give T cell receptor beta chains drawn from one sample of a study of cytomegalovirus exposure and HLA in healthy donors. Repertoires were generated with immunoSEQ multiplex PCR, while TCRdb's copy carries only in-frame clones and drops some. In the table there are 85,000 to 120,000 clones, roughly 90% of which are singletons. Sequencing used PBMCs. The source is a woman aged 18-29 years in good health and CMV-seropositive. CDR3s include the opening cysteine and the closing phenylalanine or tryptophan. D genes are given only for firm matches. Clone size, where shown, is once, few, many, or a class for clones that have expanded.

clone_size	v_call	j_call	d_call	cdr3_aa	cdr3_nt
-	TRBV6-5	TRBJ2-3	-	CASSYSTGATDTQYF	TGTGCCAGCAGTTACTCTACGGGTGCCACAGATACGCAGTATTTT
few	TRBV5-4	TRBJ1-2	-	CASSSLMTANYGYTF	TGTGCCAGCAGCTCTTTGATGACAGCTAACTATGGCTACACCTTC
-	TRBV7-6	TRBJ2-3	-	CASSPSTDTQYF	TGTGCCAGCAGCCCAAGCACAGATACGCAGTATTTT
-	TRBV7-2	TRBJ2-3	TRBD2	CASSFAGGPDTQYF	TGTGCCAGCAGCTTCGCGGGGGGGCCAGATACGCAGTATTTT
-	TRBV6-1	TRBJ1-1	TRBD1	CASSLDRETEAFF	TGTGCCAGCAGTTTGGACAGGGAGACTGAAGCTTTCTTT
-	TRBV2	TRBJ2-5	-	CASSNTGVETQYF	TGTGCCAGCAGTAATACAGGAGTGGAGACCCAGTACTTC
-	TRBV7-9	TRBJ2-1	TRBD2	CASSPGASGGREQFF	TGTGCCAGCAGCCCAGGCGCTAGCGGGGGAAGGGAGCAGTTCTTC
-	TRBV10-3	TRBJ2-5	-	CAISVGAGFETQYF	TGTGCCATCAGTGTTGGGGCAGGGTTTGAGACCCAGTACTTC
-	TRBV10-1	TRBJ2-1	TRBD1	CASSRQGAAGNEQFF	TGCGCCAGCAGTAGGCAGGGGGCAGCGGGCAATGAGCAGTTCTTC
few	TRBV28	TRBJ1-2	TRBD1	CASSPRTGGGYTF	TGTGCCAGCAGTCCGCGGACAGGGGGAGGCTACACCTTC
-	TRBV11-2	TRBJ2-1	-	CASSPPGTNEQFF	TGTGCCAGCAGCCCCCCTGGCACAAATGAGCAGTTCTTC
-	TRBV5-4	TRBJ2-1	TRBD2	CASSLRDYANEQFF	TGTGCCAGCAGCCTCCGGGACTACGCCAATGAGCAGTTCTTC
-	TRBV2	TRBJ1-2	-	CASSTPPDGYTF	TGTGCCAGCAGTACCCCTCCGGATGGCTACACCTTC
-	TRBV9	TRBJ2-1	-	CASSVGPGFF	TGTGCCAGCAGCGTAGGGCCGGGGTTCTTC
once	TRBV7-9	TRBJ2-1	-	CASSFVGQGKSEQFF	TGTGCCAGCAGCTTCGTTGGGCAGGGGAAAAGTGAGCAGTTCTTC
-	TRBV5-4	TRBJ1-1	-	CASSLAPVAVPFF	TGTGCCAGCAGCTTGGCCCCCGTAGCGGTCCCTTTCTTT
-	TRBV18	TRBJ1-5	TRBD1	CASSPVRQGAGSNQPQHF	TGTGCCAGCTCACCCGTGAGACAGGGGGCAGGTAGCAATCAGCCCCAGCATTTT
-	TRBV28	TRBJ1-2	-	CASSPIYAGRNNYGYTF	TGTGCCAGCAGTCCTATATATGCGGGACGGAATAACTATGGCTACACCTTC
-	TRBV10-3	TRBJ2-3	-	CAISESRGYTDTQYF	TGTGCCATCAGTGAGTCAAGGGGGTACACAGATACGCAGTATTTT
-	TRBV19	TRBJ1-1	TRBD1	CASSITAGGMNTEAFF	TGTGCCAGTAGTATTACGGCAGGGGGTATGAACACTGAAGCTTTCTTT
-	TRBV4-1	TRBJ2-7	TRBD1	CASSRGRGLLSYEQYF	TGCGCCAGCAGCCGCGGCAGGGGGTTACTCTCCTACGAGCAGTACTTC
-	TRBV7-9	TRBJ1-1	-	CASSLGQGNTEAFF	TGTGCCAGCAGCTTAGGTCAGGGAAACACTGAAGCTTTCTTT
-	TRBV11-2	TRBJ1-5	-	CASSWAGNNQPQHF	TGTGCCAGCAGTTGGGCCGGGAACAATCAGCCCCAGCATTTT
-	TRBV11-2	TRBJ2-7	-	CASSLHGSHEQYF	TGTGCCAGCAGCTTACACGGTAGCCACGAGCAGTACTTC
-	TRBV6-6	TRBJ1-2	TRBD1	CASSYLGQRGYTF	TGTGCCAGCAGTTACCTGGGACAGAGAGGCTACACCTTC
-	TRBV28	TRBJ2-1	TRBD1	CASTSAGDRASYNEQFF	TGTGCCAGCACTTCGGCCGGGGACAGGGCCTCCTACAATGAGCAGTTCTTC
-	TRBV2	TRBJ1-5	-	CASSPRGGQPQHF	TGTGCCAGCAGTCCCCGCGGGGGTCAGCCCCAGCATTTT
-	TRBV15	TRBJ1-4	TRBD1	CATSWGQDEKLFF	TGTGCCACCAGCTGGGGACAGGACGAAAAACTGTTTTTT
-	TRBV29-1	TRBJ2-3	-	CSVNGRGTDTQYF	TGCAGCGTAAACGGTCGGGGGACAGATACGCAGTATTTT
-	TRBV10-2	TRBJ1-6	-	CASSGDSNSPLHF	TGCGCCAGCAGTGGAGACAGTAATTCACCCCTCCACTTT
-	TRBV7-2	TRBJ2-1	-	CATSRGRGSYNEQFF	TGTGCCACCTCTCGGGGGAGAGGCTCCTACAATGAGCAGTTCTTC